This T cell receptor (beta chain) is drawn from a study of blood T cell repertoires in COVID-19. Profiled with immunoSEQ multiplex PCR; TCRdb holds only in-frame clones, not every one. The sample includes roughly 260,000 clones, about 85% of them seen just once. V shed 5 bases and J shed 3 bases, with 7 bases lying between them. The CDR3 totals 11 residues. Germline CDR1 is DFQATT and CDR2 is SNEGSKA (reference sequence). The rearrangement uses TRBV20-1 and TRBJ1-1; D gene ambiguous. Sequenced sample: peripheral blood. The source of this sequence is a man in his 60s who had recovered from COVID-19. The CDR3 protein is CSALEDTEAFF. The CDR3 DNA reads as TGCAGTGCTCTGGAGGACACTGAAGCTTTCTTT.